Described below is a single T cell receptor beta chain sequence and its context. Its antigen remains unidentified. V trimming: 5 bases; J trimming: 11 bases; junction bases outside the gene matches: 11. The CDR3 totals 13 residues. From germline, CDR1 is SGHTA and CDR2 FQGNSA. Primers: 60 Vbeta forward and 13 Jbeta reverse. The method was immunoSEQ multiplex PCR; TCRdb's version includes in-frame clones alone and lacks a portion of them. The repertoire holds over 80,000 clones, with 81% as singletons. This specimen belongs to a study of cytomegalovirus exposure and HLA in healthy donors. General study points: In most subjects, TCR beta sequences reportedly gave accurate predictions of HLA-A and HLA-B alleles.

The chain links TRBV7-2 to TRBJ1-1; 7 positions agree with TRBD1. The source of this sequence is a man aged 40-50 years in good health and CMV-seropositive. Sequencing was performed on PBMCs. The CDR3 loop is CASSPPARGHAFF. CDR3 DNA sequence: TGTGCCAGCAGCCCACCCGCGAGGGGGCACGCTTTCTTT.